The 11 T cell receptor beta chains below come from one sample, sequenced in a study of CD8 T cells in Susac syndrome. When the RNA was reverse transcribed, random hexamers were used with an input of 0.5 to 1 ug. MiXCR, run by TCRdb on the immunoSEQ multiplex PCR reads, gives a single entry per CDR3 protein. This table holds about 82,000 distinct CDR3 sequences, about 96% found once. The sequencing sample was made of CD8+ T cells from PBMCs. These TCRs come from a human donor with Susac syndrome.

The genes are TRBV12-3 or TRBV12-4 and TRBJ1-1; D is perhaps TRBD1 (6 bases). With 6 bases removed from V and 4 bases from J, the gap between germline ends came to 6 bases. The CDR3 extends over 11 amino acids. The CDR3 region has the DNA TGTGCCAGCAGACAGGGCACTGAAGCTTTCTTT. The encoded protein is CASRQGTEAFF.

This rearrangement joins TRBV6-5 to TRBJ1-5, with D perhaps TRBD1 (5 bases). Between the trimmed V and J ends, which lost 6 bases and 5 bases, there was a span of 17 bases. The CDR3 spans 15 residues. Germline CDR1 is MNHEY and CDR2 is SVGAGI. The CDR3 coding sequence is TGTGCCAGCAGCCTTGGGGGGAGTCTCGATCAGCCCCAGCATTTT. Amino acids: CASSLGGSLDQPQHF.

V and J are TRBV29-1 and TRBJ1-2; TRBD1 matches 7 bases. The CDR3 length is 15 residues. In germline, CDR1 is SQVTM, CDR2 ANQGSEA. The J segment lost 8 bases and the V segment lost 0 bases, leaving 12 bases of the junction unmatched. The CDR3 protein is CSVEDLGRGRWGYTF. Written as DNA, the CDR3 is TGCAGCGTTGAAGATCTGGGAAGGGGGCGGTGGGGCTACACCTTC.

This chain uses TRBV28 with TRBJ2-3, with D hard to call. The germline V and J ends were trimmed by 5 bases and 5 bases, with 8 bases remaining between them. This CDR3 spans 12 amino acids. Germline V gene lookup returns CDR1 MDHEN and CDR2 SYDVKM. CDR3 DNA: TGTGCCAGCAGTCCGAGGAGAGATACGCAGTATTTT. Its protein product is CASSPRRDTQYF.

The V and J genes are TRBV20-1 and TRBJ2-5; D not certain. Germline CDR1 DFQATT, CDR2 SNEGSKA (reference sequence). The CDR3 consists of 11 residues. V lost 6 bases and J 5 bases, leaving 10 bases between the germline ends. The CDR3 region is CSAPSRETQYF. CDR3 coding DNA: TGCAGTGCCCCCTCTCGGGAGACCCAGTACTTC.

The V and J genes are TRBV24-1 and TRBJ2-2, with 7 bases fitting TRBD1. The CDR3 sequence is 14 residues long. Trimming cost V 4 bases and J 5 bases; bases outside gene matches: 3. Germline CDR1 is KGHDR and CDR2 is SFDVKD. The chain's CDR3 is CATSDADRTGELFF. The CDR3 DNA reads TGTGCCACCAGTGACGCGGACAGGACCGGGGAGCTGTTTTTT.

This clonotype showed up just a few times. This chain links TRBV6-1 with TRBJ1-1; D call uncertain. V lost 3 bases to trimming and J lost 5 bases, with 13 bases between them. Per the germline V gene, CDR1 is MNHNS and CDR2 is SASEGT. The CDR3 sequence is 14 residues long. The CDR3 here is CASSEAKVRTEAFF. Written as DNA, the CDR3 is TGTGCCAGCAGTGAGGCGAAGGTCAGGACTGAAGCTTTCTTT.

The chain couples TRBV30 to TRBJ1-5; D remains unclear. The CDR3 runs 13 residues. The germline V gene encodes CDR1 GTSNPN and CDR2 SVGIG (reference sequence). V was clipped by 0 bases and J by 6 bases, with 9 bases between them. The CDR3 protein is CAWSVRGSQPQHF. CDR3 DNA sequence: TGTGCCTGGAGTGTACGCGGAAGTCAGCCCCAGCATTTT.

The chain has TRBV25-1 and TRBJ2-2; a weak D match, TRBD2 (7 bases). The V gene's germline CDR1 is MGHDK and CDR2 SYGVNS. V was trimmed by 7 bases and J by 3 bases, leaving 12 bases between them. The CDR3 length is 14 residues. CDR3 residues: CASKGDYHTGELFF. Here the CDR3 DNA reads TGTGCCAGCAAGGGGGACTATCACACCGGGGAGCTGTTTTTT.

The V gene is TRBV7-2, the J gene TRBJ2-7; D is undetermined. Trimming shortened V by 5 bases and J by 5 bases, and 7 bases separated the two germline ends. The CDR3 spans 11 residues. CDR1 is SGHTA, CDR2 FQGNSA, per germline. CDR3 loop: CASSTRDEQYF. The CDR3 nucleotides read TGTGCCAGCAGCACCCGAGACGAGCAGTACTTC.

This clonotype appeared once. The chain joins TRBV19 to TRBJ2-1, with TRBD2 matching over 7 bases. This CDR3 spans 14 amino acids. Per the germline V gene, CDR1 is LNHDA and CDR2 is SQIVND (reference sequence). Unmatched junction bases numbered 6, after V lost 0 bases and J lost 10 bases. The CDR3 protein is CASSIEGRVVEQFF. CDR3 in DNA: TGTGCCAGTAGTATAGAGGGGAGGGTGGTGGAGCAGTTCTTC. The full variable domain, with the rest looked up from reference TRBV19 and TRBJ2-1, is DGGITQSPKYLFRKEGQNVTLSCEQNLNHDAMYWYRQDPGQGLRLIYYSQIVNDFQKGDIAEGYSVSREKKESFPLTVTSAQKNPTAFYLCASSIEGRVVEQFFGPGTRLTVL.